What follows are 9 T cell receptor beta chains derived from one specimen sequenced in a study of shared clonotypes between healthy human individuals. Naive CD8 isolation took CD45RO-negative cells positively selected for CCR7 and excluded terminally differentiated effector memory CD45RA+ cells. Sequencing used immunoSEQ multiplex PCR; TCRdb keeps in-frame clones, though not all of them. The table has about 1,900,000 clones, roughly 94% seen once. Sequencing input: naive CD8+ T cells sorted from blood. The source of these receptors is a man aged 18 to 30 in good health.

The chain employs TRBV4-1 and TRBJ2-2; D may be TRBD2 (5 bases). Germline CDR1 MGHRA, CDR2 YSYEKL. With 0 bases removed from V and 1 base from J, the gap between germline ends came to 9 bases. CDR3 length: 16 residues. The CDR3 loop reads CASSQDSVQNTGELFF. In nucleotides, the CDR3 is TGCGCCAGCAGCCAAGATAGCGTACAGAACACCGGGGAGCTGTTTTTT.

This chain connects TRBV7-8 to TRBJ2-1; 11 nucleotides match TRBD2. This CDR3 is built from 14 residues. CDR1 is SGHVS and CDR2 is FQNEAQ in the germline V gene. V shed 5 bases, J shed 10 bases, and the junction held 7 bases outside the gene matches. This CDR3 reads CASSAIGTSGEQFF. The DNA of the CDR3 is TGTGCCAGCAGCGCAATCGGGACTAGCGGAGAGCAGTTCTTC.

The chain links TRBV6-5 to TRBJ2-2, with D maybe TRBD2 (5 bases). The germline V and J ends were trimmed by 5 bases and 7 bases, with 17 bases remaining between them. CDR3 length: 15 amino acids. Per the germline V gene, CDR1 is MNHEY and CDR2 is SVGAGI. The DNA of the CDR3 is TGTGCCAGCAGTCCGGGGAGCGGAGAAAACGGGGAGCTGTTTTTT. Amino acids: CASSPGSGENGELFF.

This chain uses TRBV6-1 with TRBJ1-1; the D gene is possibly TRBD1 (6 bases). Between the trimmed V and J ends, which lost 4 bases and 5 bases, there was a span of 8 bases. Germline CDR1 and CDR2: MNHNS and SASEGT. The CDR3 extends over 12 amino acids. The CDR3 spells CASSVGGTEAFF. The CDR3 DNA sequence: TGTGCCAGCAGTGTAGGGGGAACTGAAGCTTTCTTT.

The chain couples TRBV14 to TRBJ2-5, with 7 bases aligning to TRBD2. After removal of 1 base from V and 2 bases from J, the junction contained 7 bases not matched to a gene. Germline loops: CDR1 SGHDN, CDR2 FVKESK. The CDR3 extends over 16 amino acids. The CDR3: CASSQADGGTQETQYF. The CDR3 DNA is TGTGCCAGCAGCCAAGCAGACGGGGGGACGCAAGAGACCCAGTACTTC.

The genes are TRBV5-1 and TRBJ1-1; D perhaps matches TRBD1 (5 bases). From germline, CDR1 is SGHRS and CDR2 YFSETQ. This CDR3 contains 13 residues. The V gene lost 3 bases and the J gene lost 7 bases, with 13 bases spanning the gap. The CDR3 nucleotides are TGCGCCAGCAGCTACCGACCGGGGGGTGAAGCTTTCTTT. This gives the protein CASSYRPGGEAFF.

The chain recombines TRBV6-5 with TRBJ2-1; 9 bases map to TRBD1. V lost 5 bases and J lost 15; bases outside the gene matches: 14. The CDR3 sequence is 14 residues long. CDR1 and CDR2 from the germline V gene are MNHEY and SVGAGI. In DNA form, the CDR3 reads TGTGCCAGCAGTCGGACAGGGGAGAATGTGATTCGGTTCTTC. This translates into CASSRTGENVIRFF.

The chain couples TRBV6-5 to TRBJ1-1; tentatively, D is TRBD1 (5 bases). Germline V gene sequence: CDR1 MNHEY, CDR2 SVGAGI. This CDR3 has 16 residues. Between the trimmed V and J ends, which lost 2 bases and 3 bases, there was a span of 16 bases. The CDR3 protein is CASSYGAGRGDTEAFF. The CDR3 nucleotides read TGTGCCAGCAGTTACGGGGCAGGGAGAGGGGACACTGAAGCTTTCTTT.

The chain employs TRBV27 and TRBJ2-5, with 9 positions matching TRBD2. Losses at the gene ends were 8 bases for V and 4 bases for J; bases not matched to a gene: 26. The CDR3 is made up of 20 amino acids. Germline assignment: CDR1 MNHEY and CDR2 SMNVEV (reference sequence). CDR3 coding DNA: TGTGCCAGCGGGTTTCCAGTGGGGGTAGCGGGAGTTTTAGGTTTAGAGACCCAGTACTTC. This encodes CASGFPVGVAGVLGLETQYF.